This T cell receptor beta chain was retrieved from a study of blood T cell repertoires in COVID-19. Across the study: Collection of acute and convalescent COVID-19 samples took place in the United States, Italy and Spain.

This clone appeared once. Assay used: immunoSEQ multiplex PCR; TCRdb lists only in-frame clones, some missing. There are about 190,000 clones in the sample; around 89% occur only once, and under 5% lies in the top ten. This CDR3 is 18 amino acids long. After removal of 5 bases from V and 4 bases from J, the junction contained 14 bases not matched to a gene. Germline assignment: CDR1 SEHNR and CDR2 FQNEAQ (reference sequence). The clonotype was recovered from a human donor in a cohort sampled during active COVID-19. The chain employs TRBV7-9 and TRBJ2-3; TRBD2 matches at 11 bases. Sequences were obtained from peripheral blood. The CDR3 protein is CASSARAVAGGAPDTQYF. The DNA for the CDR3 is TGTGCCAGCAGCGCCAGGGCTGTAGCGGGAGGGGCCCCAGATACGCAGTATTTT.